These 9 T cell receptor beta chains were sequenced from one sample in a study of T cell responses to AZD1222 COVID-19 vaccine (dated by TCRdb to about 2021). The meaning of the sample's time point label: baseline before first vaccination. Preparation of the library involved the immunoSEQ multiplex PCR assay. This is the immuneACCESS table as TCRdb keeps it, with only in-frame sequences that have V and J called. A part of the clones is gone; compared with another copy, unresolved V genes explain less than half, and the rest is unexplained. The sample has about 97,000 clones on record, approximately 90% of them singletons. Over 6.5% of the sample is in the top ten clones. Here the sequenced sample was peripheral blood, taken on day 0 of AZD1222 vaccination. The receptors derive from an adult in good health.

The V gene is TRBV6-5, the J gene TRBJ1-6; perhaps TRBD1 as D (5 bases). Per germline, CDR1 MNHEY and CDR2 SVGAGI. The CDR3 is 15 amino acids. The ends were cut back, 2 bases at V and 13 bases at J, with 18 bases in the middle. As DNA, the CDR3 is TGTGCCAGCAGTTACCCTCCGGGCCAGGGATACCCCCTCCACTTT. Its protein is CASSYPPGQGYPLHF.

CDR3 protein: CASSPRTGRRYEQYF. In DNA form, the CDR3 reads TGTGCCAGCAGCCCCAGGACAGGGAGGAGGTACGAGCAGTACTTC. J is TRBJ2-7 and V is TRBV5-6, with 8 positions matching TRBD1. After removal of 4 bases from V and 4 bases from J, the junction contained 10 bases not matched to a gene. The V gene's germline CDR1 is SGHDT and CDR2 YYEEEE. There are 15 residues in the CDR3.

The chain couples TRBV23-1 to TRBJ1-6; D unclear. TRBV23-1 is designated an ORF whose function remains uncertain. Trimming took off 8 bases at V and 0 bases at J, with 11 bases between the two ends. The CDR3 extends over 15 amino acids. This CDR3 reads CASQWQSSYNSPLHF. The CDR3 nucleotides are TGCGCCAGCCAATGGCAGAGCTCCTATAATTCACCCCTCCACTTT.

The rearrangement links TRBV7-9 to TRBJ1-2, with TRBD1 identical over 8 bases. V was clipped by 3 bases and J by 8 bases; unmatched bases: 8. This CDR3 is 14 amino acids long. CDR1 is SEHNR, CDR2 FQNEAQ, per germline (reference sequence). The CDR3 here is CASSFAGGYDGYTF. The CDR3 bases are TGTGCCAGCAGCTTCGCAGGGGGCTACGACGGCTACACCTTC. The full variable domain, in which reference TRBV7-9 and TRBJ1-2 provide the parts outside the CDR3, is DTGVSQNPRHKITKRGQNVTFRCDPISEHNRLYWYRQTLGQGPEFLTYFQNEAQLEKSRLLSDRFSAERPKGSFSTLEIQRTEQGDSAMYLCASSFAGGYDGYTFGSGTRLTVV.

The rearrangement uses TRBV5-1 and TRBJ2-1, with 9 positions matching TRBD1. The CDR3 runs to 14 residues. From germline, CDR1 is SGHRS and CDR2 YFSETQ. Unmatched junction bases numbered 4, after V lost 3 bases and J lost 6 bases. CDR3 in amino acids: CASSYGQGSNEQFF. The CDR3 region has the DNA TGCGCCAGCAGCTACGGACAGGGGTCCAATGAGCAGTTCTTC.

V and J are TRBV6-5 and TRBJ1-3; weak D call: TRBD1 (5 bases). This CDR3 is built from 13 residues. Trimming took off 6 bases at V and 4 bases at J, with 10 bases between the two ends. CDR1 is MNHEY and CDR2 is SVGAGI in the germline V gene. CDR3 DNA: TGTGCCAGCAGCCGGGGGAACGGAAACACCATATATTTT. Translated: CASSRGNGNTIYF.

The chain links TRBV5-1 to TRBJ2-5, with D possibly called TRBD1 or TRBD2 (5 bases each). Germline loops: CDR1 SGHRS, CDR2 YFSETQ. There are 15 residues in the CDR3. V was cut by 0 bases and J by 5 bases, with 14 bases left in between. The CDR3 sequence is CASSLASRVGETQYF. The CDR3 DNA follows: TGCGCCAGCAGCTTGGCTAGCAGGGTCGGGGAGACCCAGTACTTC.

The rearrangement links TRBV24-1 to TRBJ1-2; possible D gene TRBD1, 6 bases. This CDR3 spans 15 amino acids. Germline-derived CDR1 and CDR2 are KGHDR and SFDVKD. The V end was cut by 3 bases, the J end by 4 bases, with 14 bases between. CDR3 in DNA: TGTGCCACCAGTGATCCAGCCGGGACAAGCTATGGCTACACCTTC. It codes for CATSDPAGTSYGYTF.

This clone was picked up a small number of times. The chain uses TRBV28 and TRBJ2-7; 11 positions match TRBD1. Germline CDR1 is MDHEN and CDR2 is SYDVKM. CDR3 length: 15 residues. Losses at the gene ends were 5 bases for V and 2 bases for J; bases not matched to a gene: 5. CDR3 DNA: TGTGCCAGCAGTCCTGGGACAGGGGGTACCTACGAGCAGTACTTC. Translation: CASSPGTGGTYEQYF.